A single sample gave rise to the 23 T cell receptor beta chains below, sequenced in a study of early T cells in non-severe SARS-CoV-2 infection. TCRdb used MiXCR to reprocess the 5' RACE reads, holding one entry per CDR3 protein. The sample records over 30,000 distinct CDR3 sequences, roughly 6% being singletons. The sample consisted of whole blood. These receptors were obtained from an adult who was a healthcare worker with PCR-confirmed SARS-CoV-2 infection or an uninfected control (not recorded which).

This clonotype was seen many times. The V and J genes are TRBV7-9 and TRBJ1-2; TRBD1 aligns across 10 bases. V was clipped by 4 bases and J by 7 bases; unmatched bases: 12. CDR1 SEHNR and CDR2 FQNEAQ come from the germline V gene (reference sequence). The CDR3 consists of 16 residues. This chain's CDR3 is CASSSLRGQGFSGYTF. The CDR3 DNA reads TGTGCCAGCAGCTCCCTAAGGGGACAGGGGTTCAGTGGCTACACCTTC.

This clonotype was seen more than once but under ten times. V is TRBV7-4 and J is TRBJ2-1; D call uncertain. This CDR3 spans 18 amino acids. Germline CDR1 reads SGHVT; CDR2 reads SQSDAQ. V lost 6 bases and J lost 0, with 21 bases in between. The CDR3 DNA is TGTGCCAGCAGACCTGAGAAGCGACCAGATACCTCCTACAATGAGCAGTTCTTC. Translated: CASRPEKRPDTSYNEQFF.

This sequence joins TRBV6-2 or TRBV6-3 and TRBJ2-3; D perhaps matches TRBD2 (5 bases). Germline V CDR1 and CDR2: MNHEY, SVGEGT. V lost 0 bases and J lost 11, with 15 bases in between. CDR3 size: 14 residues. The CDR3 DNA sequence: TGTGCCAGCAGTTACTCTAGAGGACTCCTGTTGCAGTATTTT. It specifies CASSYSRGLLLQYF.

There are many counts of this clonotype. V usage is TRBV11-2 and J usage is TRBJ2-1; no definite D call. The CDR3 is 16 residues long. V shed 5 bases and J shed 1 base, with 15 bases lying between them. Germline V gene data show CDR1 as SGHAT and CDR2 as FQNNGV. CDR3 sequence: CASSPAWGMSYNEQFF. DNA of the CDR3: TGTGCCAGCAGCCCCGCGTGGGGTATGTCCTACAATGAGCAGTTCTTC.

This clonotype has a handful of counts. This rearrangement joins TRBV7-2 to TRBJ2-3, with D possibly being TRBD2 (6 bases). CDR1 is SGHTA, CDR2 FQGNSA, per germline. V gave up 1 base and J gave up 4 bases, with 15 bases separating them. The CDR3 has 16 residues. The CDR3 region is CASSLVPTSIPDTQYF. The CDR3 DNA reads TGTGCCAGCAGCTTAGTTCCGACTAGTATTCCAGATACGCAGTATTTT.

In this sample, this clonotype turned up many times. The rearrangement uses TRBV27 and TRBJ2-1; D uncertain. The CDR3 length is 13 residues. Germline-derived CDR1 and CDR2 are MNHEY and SMNVEV (reference sequence). Between the trimmed V and J ends, which lost 3 bases and 9 bases, there was a span of 12 bases. The CDR3: CASSFSGQGEQFF. CDR3 DNA sequence: TGTGCCAGCAGTTTTTCTGGGCAAGGTGAGCAGTTCTTC.

The sample holds many counts of this clonotype. The V call is TRBV12-3 or TRBV12-4, the J call TRBJ1-6; 7 positions agree with TRBD1. Trimming at V came to 6 bases and at J to 7 bases, leaving 9 bases not matched to a gene. The CDR3 contains 15 residues. The CDR3 nucleotides read TGTGCCAGCAGCTCTGGAGGGGGCTTCAATTCACCCCTCCACTTT. Translation: CASSSGGGFNSPLHF.

This clonotype appeared many times. This chain links TRBV24-1 with TRBJ1-5; D might be TRBD1 (6 bases). V lost 4 bases to trimming and J lost 4 bases, with 16 bases between them. Germline values: CDR1 KGHDR, CDR2 SFDVKD. The CDR3 is made up of 16 amino acids. The CDR3 loop reads CATSDSRGPGNQPQHF. Here the CDR3 DNA reads TGTGCCACCAGTGACTCCAGGGGTCCGGGGAATCAGCCCCAGCATTTT.

This clonotype was found a few times. The chain links TRBV10-3 to TRBJ2-3; 7 bases map to TRBD1. The germline V gene encodes CDR1 ENHRY and CDR2 SYGVKD. J lost 4 bases, V lost 2 bases, and 3 bases had no gene match. The CDR3 runs to 14 residues. The CDR3 region is CAISERTGSDTQYF. Here the CDR3 DNA reads TGTGCCATCAGTGAGAGGACAGGCTCAGATACGCAGTATTTT.

The chain combines TRBV6-1 with TRBJ1-5; TRBD1 might be the D (5 bases). CDR3 length: 14 amino acids. Germline CDR1 is MNHNS and CDR2 is SASEGT. V lost 9 bases and J 2 bases, leaving 14 bases between the germline ends. CDR3 sequence: CASKEGSGNQPQHF. CDR3 bases: TGTGCCAGTAAAGAGGGGTCGGGCAATCAGCCCCAGCATTTT.

This clonotype was detected ten times or more. The chain couples TRBV20-1 to TRBJ2-1, with D perhaps matching TRBD2 (6 bases). V lost 3 bases to trimming and J lost 6 bases, with 15 bases between them. CDR3 length equals 14 residues. Germline V gives CDR1 DFQATT, CDR2 SNEGSKA (reference sequence). In nucleotides, the CDR3 is TGCAGTGCTAGGGATGGGGCGGGGTCCAATGAGCAGTTCTTC. Its translation: CSARDGAGSNEQFF.

At least ten counts were recorded for this clonotype. This chain links TRBV6-5 with TRBJ1-5; tentative D call: TRBD1 (5 bases). The V end lost 6 bases, the J end lost 4 bases, and 7 bases lay between the germline ends. The CDR3 runs 12 residues. The germline gives CDR1 MNHEY, CDR2 SVGAGI. The CDR3 protein is CASRQGNQPQHF. In DNA form, the CDR3 reads TGTGCCAGCAGGCAGGGTAATCAGCCCCAGCATTTT.

The table lists this clonotype with many counts. CDR3 sequence reads: CASSYPSSVLKLFF. The DNA of the CDR3 is TGTGCCAGCAGTTACCCCTCGTCAGTGTTGAAGCTTTTCTTT. This chain uses TRBV6-2 or TRBV6-3 with TRBJ1-1; D gene unclear. In germline, CDR1 is MNHEY, CDR2 SVGEGT. Trimming removed 2 bases from V and 13 bases from J, with 20 bases in between. The CDR3 runs to 14 residues.

Many counts were recorded for this clonotype. V and J are TRBV20-1 and TRBJ2-1, with TRBD2 matching 14 bases. From germline, CDR1 is DFQATT and CDR2 SNEGSKA (reference sequence). The V segment lost 5 bases and the J segment 2 bases; nucleotides outside the gene matches: 11. CDR3 length equals 18 residues. The CDR3 spells CSAPPRGLAGAPYNEQFF. The CDR3 coding sequence is TGCAGTGCTCCCCCCCGGGGACTAGCGGGAGCACCCTACAATGAGCAGTTCTTC.

This clonotype occurred many times. The CDR3 DNA reads TGTGCCAGCAGGGACCTTAGCTCCTATAATTCACCCCTCCACTTT. Translated: CASRDLSSYNSPLHF. V is TRBV6-6 and J is TRBJ1-6; no clear D gene. V shed 6 bases and J shed 0 bases, with 9 bases lying between them. The CDR3 extends over 15 amino acids. CDR1 and CDR2 (germline): MNHNY, SVGAGI (reference sequence).

This clonotype came up many times. The chain combines TRBV20-1 with TRBJ1-1; TRBD1 agrees at 7 bases. Germline trimming cut 1 base from V and 2 bases from J; bases unmatched to any gene: 4. Per the germline V gene, CDR1 is DFQATT and CDR2 is SNEGSKA (reference sequence). This CDR3 spans 14 amino acids. CDR3 residues: CSARGGTANTEAFF. CDR3 nucleotides: TGCAGTGCTAGAGGAGGGACAGCAAACACTGAAGCTTTCTTT.

The genes are TRBV5-4 and TRBJ2-3; possible D gene TRBD1, 6 bases. The CDR3 totals 16 residues. Germline values: CDR1 SGHNT, CDR2 YYREEE (reference sequence). Trimming cost V 3 bases and J 2 bases, with 16 bases left between them. CDR3 sequence (DNA): TGTGCCAGCAGCTCCAGGTCCGAGGGGGTCACAGATACGCAGTATTTT. Amino acid sequence: CASSSRSEGVTDTQYF.

The table lists this clonotype with many counts. The J gene is TRBJ2-1, the V gene TRBV6-1; 7 bases agree with TRBD1. The CDR3 loop spans 16 amino acids. After removal of 5 bases from V and 3 bases from J, the junction contained 10 bases not matched to a gene. Germline assignment: CDR1 MNHNS and CDR2 SASEGT. This CDR3 reads CASSPSDRVGYNEQFF. The CDR3 DNA follows: TGTGCCAGCAGTCCCTCCGACAGGGTAGGCTACAATGAGCAGTTCTTC.

This clonotype has ten or more counts. The rearrangement uses TRBV6-2 or TRBV6-3 and TRBJ2-7; no definite D call. The CDR3 contains 10 residues. Germline CDR1 is MNHEY and CDR2 is SVGEGT. V was cut by 2 bases and J by 9 bases, with 5 bases left in between. CDR3 sequence reads: CASSYGSQYV. The CDR3, as DNA: TGTGCCAGCAGTTACGGGTCGCAGTACGTC.

In its sample, this clonotype was seen many times. This chain uses TRBV7-2 with TRBJ1-1, with D possibly TRBD1 on 5 matching bases. The CDR3 is 14 residues long. Deletions cut 7 bases from V and 5 bases from J, with 17 bases between. CDR1 is SGHTA, CDR2 FQGNSA, per germline. CDR3 in DNA: TGTGCCAGCACCGTAGGCAGGGATCGAACTGAAGCTTTCTTT. It codes for CASTVGRDRTEAFF.

The rearrangement joins TRBV29-1 to TRBJ2-7; D gene uncertain. The germline CDR1 and CDR2 sequences are SQVTM and ANQGSEA. CDR3 length: 11 amino acids. Deletions cut 4 bases from V and 0 bases from J, with 4 bases between. CDR3: CSVVYSYEQYF. The CDR3 bases are TGCAGCGTTGTCTACTCCTACGAGCAGTACTTC.

This clonotype was counted between two and nine times. The chain carries TRBV6-5 and TRBJ1-6, with D uncertain. Trimming removed 2 bases at V and 7 bases at J, with 12 bases between. This CDR3 has 15 residues. The germline V gene has CDR1 MNHEY and CDR2 SVGAGI. The CDR3 is CASSYRISSNSPLHF. CDR3 coding DNA: TGTGCCAGCAGTTACCGGATCAGCTCCAATTCACCCCTCCACTTT.

This clonotype showed up many times. The rearrangement links TRBV5-5 to TRBJ2-2, with unresolved D. The ends were cut back, 4 bases at V and 8 bases at J, with 12 bases in the middle. The CDR3 runs 13 residues. The germline V gene has CDR1 SGHKS and CDR2 YYEKEE (reference sequence). This CDR3 is CASSRWGEGELFF. The CDR3, as DNA: TGTGCCAGCAGCCGTTGGGGTGAGGGGGAGCTGTTTTTT.